The rows below give T cell receptor beta chains drawn from one sample of a study of control samples from healthy donors and cancer patients. This table comes from immunoSEQ multiplex PCR, and its TCRdb copy is limited to in-frame clones, with some not included. This sample's table has about 210,000 clones. Sequencing used blood. These receptors were obtained from a woman aged 30 to 39 in good health. The CDR3 runs from the conserved cysteine through the conserved F or W. Fields, in order: V gene, J gene, D gene, CDR3 length, CDR3 DNA, CDR3 protein. A D gene is named only where the DNA matches it firmly.

v_gene: TRBV4-2; j_gene: TRBJ2-1; d_gene: TRBD2; len: 16; CDR3nt: TGTGCCAGCAGCCAAGATAGCGGGGGGGCCTACAATGAGCAGTTCTTC; CDR3aa: CASSQDSGGAYNEQFF
v_gene: TRBV5-3; j_gene: TRBJ2-1; d_gene: NA; len: 13; CDR3nt: TGTGCCAGAAGCGGAGCGCGGTTTTGTGAGCAGTTCTTC; CDR3aa: CARSGARFCEQFF
v_gene: TRBV28; j_gene: TRBJ1-2; d_gene: NA; len: 19; CDR3nt: TGTGCCAGCTACTTCCCCCTAACCCTAGACAGGCCGTTGAACTATGGCTACACCTTC; CDR3aa: CASYFPLTLDRPLNYGYTF
v_gene: TRBV6-5; j_gene: TRBJ1-1; d_gene: NA; len: 13; CDR3nt: TGTGCCAGCAGTTACTCGGAGGGTACTGAAGCTTTCTTT; CDR3aa: CASSYSEGTEAFF
v_gene: TRBV5-4; j_gene: TRBJ1-6; d_gene: NA; len: 13; CDR3nt: TGTGCCAGCAGCCGGGGGGGGCAGGTACCCCTCCACTTT; CDR3aa: CASSRGGQVPLHF
v_gene: TRBV5-6; j_gene: TRBJ1-2; d_gene: NA; len: 15; CDR3nt: TGTGCCAGCAGCTTGCTGTCCTCTAGGGACTATGGCTACACCTTC; CDR3aa: CASSLLSSRDYGYTF
v_gene: TRBV5-4; j_gene: TRBJ1-2; d_gene: NA; len: 13; CDR3nt: TGTGCCAGCAGCCTCCTCTACGCGGATGGCTACACCTTC; CDR3aa: CASSLLYADGYTF
v_gene: TRBV7-2; j_gene: TRBJ1-3; d_gene: NA; len: 14; CDR3nt: TGTGCCAGCAGCTTAGTAGGTACTGGAAACACCATATATTTT; CDR3aa: CASSLVGTGNTIYF
v_gene: TRBV9; j_gene: TRBJ2-5; d_gene: TRBD2; len: 16; CDR3nt: TGTGCCAGCAGCGTAGCCAGCGGGGGGCACCAAGAGACCCAGTACTTC; CDR3aa: CASSVASGGHQETQYF
v_gene: TRBV5-1; j_gene: TRBJ1-4; d_gene: NA; len: 15; CDR3nt: TGCGCCAGCAGCTTGACAGGGTTCAGAGATGAAAAACTGTTTTTT; CDR3aa: CASSLTGFRDEKLFF
v_gene: TRBV28; j_gene: TRBJ1-2; d_gene: TRBD1; len: 15; CDR3nt: TGTGCCAGCAGAACAGGGGGGACTTTAGACTATGGCTACACCTTC; CDR3aa: CASRTGGTLDYGYTF
v_gene: TRBV28; j_gene: TRBJ1-1; d_gene: NA; len: 11; CDR3nt: TGTGCCAGCAGCCCCAAATCCCCGGGTTTCTTT; CDR3aa: CASSPKSPGFF
v_gene: TRBV7-2; j_gene: TRBJ2-7; d_gene: TRBD1; len: 13; CDR3nt: TGTGCCAGCAGCACCGGGACAGGGGACGAGCAGTACTTC; CDR3aa: CASSTGTGDEQYF
v_gene: TRBV24-1; j_gene: TRBJ2-1; d_gene: NA; len: 14; CDR3nt: TGTGCCACCAGTGACCCCTTCTCCTACAATGAGCAGTTCTTC; CDR3aa: CATSDPFSYNEQFF
v_gene: TRBV28; j_gene: TRBJ2-1; d_gene: TRBD1; len: 13; CDR3nt: TGTGCCAGCCTCAGGACACAGGGGGCAAAGCAGTTCTTC; CDR3aa: CASLRTQGAKQFF
v_gene: TRBV28; j_gene: TRBJ2-7; d_gene: NA; len: 11; CDR3nt: TGTGCCAGCAGTACTGTACGCAAGCAGTACTTC; CDR3aa: CASSTVRKQYF
v_gene: TRBV24-1; j_gene: TRBJ2-1; d_gene: TRBD2; len: 18; CDR3nt: TGTGCCACCAGTGAGTCGGGACTAGCGGGTCACGGGTACAATGAGCAGTTCTTC; CDR3aa: CATSESGLAGHGYNEQFF
v_gene: TRBV5-8; j_gene: TRBJ2-5; d_gene: TRBD2; len: 16; CDR3nt: TGTGCCAGCAGCTTCTCTAGCGGGGGAGTAGAGGAGACCCAGTACTTC; CDR3aa: CASSFSSGGVEETQYF
v_gene: TRBV9; j_gene: TRBJ1-3; d_gene: TRBD1; len: 15; CDR3nt: TGTGCCAGCAGCGGACAGGGGAGCTCTGGAAACACCATATATTTT; CDR3aa: CASSGQGSSGNTIYF
v_gene: TRBV12-3/TRBV12-4; j_gene: TRBJ1-3; d_gene: NA; len: 13; CDR3nt: TGTGCCAGCAGTTTTAGGGCTGGAAACACCATATATTTT; CDR3aa: CASSFRAGNTIYF
v_gene: TRBV6-4; j_gene: TRBJ1-5; d_gene: NA; len: 13; CDR3nt: TGTGCCAGCCGTGGGGGGAGCAATCAGCCCCAGCATTTT; CDR3aa: CASRGGSNQPQHF
v_gene: TRBV6-5; j_gene: TRBJ2-3; d_gene: NA; len: 14; CDR3nt: TGTGCCAGCAGTCGGGACTCCTCCACAGATACGCAGTATTTT; CDR3aa: CASSRDSSTDTQYF
v_gene: TRBV5-8; j_gene: TRBJ1-1; d_gene: NA; len: 15; CDR3nt: TGTGCCAGCAGCTTGGTCGGCCGGATGAACACTGAAGCTTTCTTT; CDR3aa: CASSLVGRMNTEAFF
v_gene: TRBV28; j_gene: TRBJ1-1; d_gene: TRBD1; len: 15; CDR3nt: TGTGCCAGCAGTCCTTACTTCCGGGACAGGGTGGAAGCTTTCTTT; CDR3aa: CASSPYFRDRVEAFF
v_gene: TRBV18; j_gene: TRBJ2-7; d_gene: NA; len: 14; CDR3nt: TGTGCCAGCTCACCAGGACAGTACAGCTACGAGCAGTACTTC; CDR3aa: CASSPGQYSYEQYF
v_gene: TRBV4-1; j_gene: TRBJ1-2; d_gene: TRBD1; len: 13; CDR3nt: TGCGCCAGCACCGGGGTGGCAGGGGGTGGCTACACCTTC; CDR3aa: CASTGVAGGGYTF
v_gene: TRBV7-7; j_gene: TRBJ2-5; d_gene: TRBD2; len: 15; CDR3nt: TGTGCTAGCAGCACGCTAGCGGACACACAAGAGACCCAGTACTTC; CDR3aa: CASSTLADTQETQYF
v_gene: TRBV11-1; j_gene: TRBJ2-1; d_gene: TRBD2; len: 14; CDR3nt: TGTGCCAGCAGCTCTAGCGGGGGGGCGAATGAGCAGTTCTTC; CDR3aa: CASSSSGGANEQFF
v_gene: TRBV2; j_gene: TRBJ2-1; d_gene: TRBD1; len: 13; CDR3nt: TGTGCCAGCAGGGGACAGGGGTACAATGAGCAGTTCTTC; CDR3aa: CASRGQGYNEQFF
v_gene: TRBV11-2; j_gene: TRBJ2-3; d_gene: NA; len: 13; CDR3nt: TGTGCCAGCAGCTGGGACCTCAGGGATACGCAGTATTTT; CDR3aa: CASSWDLRDTQYF
v_gene: TRBV4-1; j_gene: TRBJ2-7; d_gene: TRBD1; len: 17; CDR3nt: TGCGCCAGCAGCCAAGAGCGGACAGGGCTGAACTCCTACGAGCAGTACTTC; CDR3aa: CASSQERTGLNSYEQYF
v_gene: TRBV4-2; j_gene: TRBJ2-1; d_gene: TRBD2; len: 16; CDR3nt: TGTGCCAGCAGCTCCCCTCCGGGACTAGATTACAATGAGCAGTTCTTC; CDR3aa: CASSSPPGLDYNEQFF
v_gene: TRBV28; j_gene: TRBJ1-2; d_gene: NA; len: 15; CDR3nt: TGTGCCAGCAGTCAAATCCGGGGAGGGAACTATGGCTACACCTTC; CDR3aa: CASSQIRGGNYGYTF
v_gene: TRBV11-2; j_gene: TRBJ1-2; d_gene: NA; len: 15; CDR3nt: TGTGCCAGCAGCTTAGGGTACAGCGGGTTCTATGGCTACACCTTC; CDR3aa: CASSLGYSGFYGYTF
v_gene: TRBV10-2; j_gene: TRBJ1-6; d_gene: TRBD1; len: 16; CDR3nt: TGCGCCAGCAGAGCAGACGGACAGGGGGCAGGATCACCCCTCCACTTT; CDR3aa: CASRADGQGAGSPLHF
v_gene: TRBV6-5; j_gene: TRBJ2-4; d_gene: TRBD1; len: 14; CDR3nt: TGTGCCAGCAGGCGACAGGGGGCGGTAAACATTCAGTACTTC; CDR3aa: CASRRQGAVNIQYF
v_gene: TRBV20-1; j_gene: TRBJ2-1; d_gene: NA; len: 10; CDR3nt: TGCAGTGCTAGAGCTAAACAGCAGTTCTTC; CDR3aa: CSARAKQQFF
v_gene: TRBV25-1; j_gene: TRBJ1-4; d_gene: NA; len: 17; CDR3nt: TGTGCCAGCAGTGGTACCCCCCAGGGCATAACTAATGAAAAACTGTTTTTT; CDR3aa: CASSGTPQGITNEKLFF
v_gene: TRBV6-5; j_gene: TRBJ1-6; d_gene: TRBD1; len: 15; CDR3nt: TGTGCCAGCTCCGGGACAGGGGCCCCCAATTCACCCCTCCACTTT; CDR3aa: CASSGTGAPNSPLHF
v_gene: TRBV2; j_gene: TRBJ1-6; d_gene: NA; len: 12; CDR3nt: TGTGCCAGCAGTGAAGCCCTCGGGACCCTCCACTTT; CDR3aa: CASSEALGTLHF
v_gene: TRBV28; j_gene: TRBJ2-7; d_gene: NA; len: 17; CDR3nt: TGTGCCAGCAGTTCCTTTGAGGGACAAATCATTCCCCACGAGCAGTACTTC; CDR3aa: CASSSFEGQIIPHEQYF
v_gene: TRBV2; j_gene: TRBJ1-4; d_gene: NA; len: 15; CDR3nt: TGTGCCAGCAGTGAAGGGGGGGGAACTAATGAAAAACTGTTTTTT; CDR3aa: CASSEGGGTNEKLFF
v_gene: TRBV5-1; j_gene: TRBJ1-3; d_gene: TRBD1; len: 15; CDR3nt: TGCGCCAGCAGCCCGGGACAGCCCACTGGAAACACCATATATTTT; CDR3aa: CASSPGQPTGNTIYF
v_gene: TRBV11-3; j_gene: TRBJ1-1; d_gene: NA; len: 15; CDR3nt: TGTGCCAGCAGCCCCGGGCCGGGCCTGAAGGCTGAAGCTTTCTTT; CDR3aa: CASSPGPGLKAEAFF
v_gene: TRBV5-1; j_gene: TRBJ2-6; d_gene: TRBD1; len: 16; CDR3nt: TGCGCCAGCACGCGGACAGGGCTCTCTGGGGCCAACGTCCTGACTTTC; CDR3aa: CASTRTGLSGANVLTF
v_gene: TRBV7-9; j_gene: TRBJ2-1; d_gene: TRBD2; len: 15; CDR3nt: TGTGCCAGCAGCTCTAAAGCGGGGTTGGGGAATGAGCAGTTCTTC; CDR3aa: CASSSKAGLGNEQFF
v_gene: TRBV29-1; j_gene: TRBJ1-1; d_gene: NA; len: 13; CDR3nt: TGCAGCGTTGAATGGCGTCTGAACACTGAAGCTTTCTTT; CDR3aa: CSVEWRLNTEAFF
v_gene: TRBV5-1; j_gene: TRBJ2-5; d_gene: TRBD2; len: 14; CDR3nt: TGCGCCAGCAGCCTCGGGACTAGTAGAGAGACCCAGTACTTC; CDR3aa: CASSLGTSRETQYF
v_gene: TRBV5-1; j_gene: TRBJ2-3; d_gene: TRBD1; len: 15; CDR3nt: TGCGCCAGCAGTGCCGGGACAGGGGTCACAGATACGCAGTATTTT; CDR3aa: CASSAGTGVTDTQYF
v_gene: TRBV6-4; j_gene: TRBJ2-2; d_gene: TRBD1; len: 16; CDR3nt: TGTGCCAGCAGTGACGGGACAGGGGGAACCACCGGGGAGCTGTTTTTT; CDR3aa: CASSDGTGGTTGELFF
v_gene: TRBV18; j_gene: TRBJ1-4; d_gene: NA; len: 16; CDR3nt: TGTGCCAGCTCTCATCCCGGGGGCCCAACTAATGAAAAACTGTTTTTT; CDR3aa: CASSHPGGPTNEKLFF
v_gene: TRBV28; j_gene: TRBJ2-2; d_gene: TRBD2; len: 16; CDR3nt: TGTGCCAGCAGCCTACGCGGAGCGGGGTACGCCGGGGAGCTGTTTTTT; CDR3aa: CASSLRGAGYAGELFF
v_gene: TRBV6-2/TRBV6-3; j_gene: TRBJ1-4; d_gene: NA; len: 15; CDR3nt: TGTGCCAGCAGTTACTCGAGGACTACTAATGAAAAACTGTTTTTT; CDR3aa: CASSYSRTTNEKLFF
v_gene: TRBV30; j_gene: TRBJ1-1; d_gene: NA; len: 14; CDR3nt: TGTGCCTGGAGTGCCGGGACCCTGAACACTGAAGCTTTCTTT; CDR3aa: CAWSAGTLNTEAFF